This T cell receptor beta chain was identified during a study of T cell responses to AZD1222 COVID-19 vaccine (dated by TCRdb to about 2021). Looking at the study overall: TCR sequencing covered roughly 230 trial participants: 200 to 210 given two doses of AZD1222 and 26 given two doses of MenACWY control vaccine. Enrollment into the trials was organized by age into subgroups of 18-55, 56-69 and 70-plus years, and those subgroups contained about 160, 30 and 59 TCR-sequenced participants, respectively.

Read against the paper, the sample's time point label means: about 28 days (+/-7) after the second vaccine dose. AZD1222 recipients with second doses at about 4 weeks or about 12 weeks were pooled, because spike-specific TCR depth and breadth did not differ between schedules. Vaccinee samples came from UK trials COV001 and COV002, including a single-blind randomized controlled phase 2/3 trial of AZD1222 (ChAdOx1 nCoV-19) in healthy adults. For TCRbeta chain sequencing, PBMC samples from trial participants were taken at day 0 and at day 28 after the second dose. Summary of the overall study and its limitations: The 56-69-year group was small, and its depth increase did not reach significance, likely because of low power. Vaccine-associated CD4 TCRs spanned the whole spike protein, with dominant responses in regions 160-218 and 743-854. Nearly half of unique spike-specific TCRs reportedly recognized epitopes outside regions mutated in the B.1.351 and B.1.1.7 variants. Most participants were white British and females outnumbered males, and the authors suggested that clonal diversity may have been underestimated. Conclusions about previously exposed vaccinees were limited because only a handful of AZD1222 recipients were SARS-CoV-2 seropositive at baseline. No day 14 peak-response samples were available, so repertoires were characterized only after the peak T cell response. A significant rise in spike-specific TCR breadth and depth was observed after two AZD1222 doses relative to day 0 and relative to MenACWY recipients.

The CDR3 regions of human TCRbeta chains were analyzed by immunosequencing. In the authors' own workflow: Repertoire TCRs were matched against a reference library of SARS-CoV-2-specific TCRs generated with the MIRA antigen-specificity platform. Breadth meant the fraction of unique TCRs that were SARS-CoV-2-associated, whereas depth meant the fraction of total T cells that were SARS-CoV-2-associated. Using the MIRA data, every spike-specific TCR was mapped to the spike region that the TCR reacted to and assigned to either a CD4 or a CD8 class. Log10-transformed breadth and depth values were compared by one-way ANOVA with Sidak's multiple comparisons tests. TCRdb retrieved this table from immuneACCESS and kept in-frame rearrangements only. Not all clones are present; in checked studies, unresolved V genes account for under half, and no reason is known for the remainder. V and J calls and clone size are those listed in that table; D and trimming were worked out from the DNA. This sample has approximately 93,000 clones in its table, and over 85% of those were observed once. The top ten clonotypes cover about 5% of the sample.

CDR1 MNHEY and CDR2 SVGEGT are derived from the germline V gene. The CDR3 goes from the cysteine to the phenylalanine over 15 residues. Only the CDR3 region is kept as DNA, spanning 45 bases read in frame from base 1. V is pared back by 1 base and J by 5 bases, with 11 bases lying between the germline termini. Comment on this clone: This clone's antigen is unknown. It has no much larger one-base neighbor in the sample; base qualities were not kept.

The sequence came from an adult who received the AZD1222 COVID-19 vaccine. Sequencing used peripheral blood, obtained 28 days after the second AZD1222 dose. In this chain, TRBV6-2 or TRBV6-3 is recombined with TRBJ1-4; a confident D gene designation cannot be given. The DNA sequence is TGTGCCAGCAGTTACTACCAGTCCGGGAATGAAAAACTGTTTTTT. It is translated as CASSYYQSGNEKLFF.